This T cell receptor beta chain was sequenced for a study of cytomegalovirus exposure and HLA in healthy donors. This CDR3 is 16 amino acids long. Germline lookup yields CDR1 LNHDA and CDR2 SQIVND (reference sequence). V lost 6 bases and J lost 1, with 16 bases in between. The study, taken as a whole, reports: As a later analysis revealed, most CMV-associated TCR beta chains appeared HLA-restricted.

The PCR ran on 60 Vbeta and 13 Jbeta primers. Assay: immunoSEQ multiplex PCR; the TCRdb copy retains only in-frame clones and omits some. The sample yields roughly 55,000 clones, approximately 71% seen once. Regarding this clone: The antigen remains undetermined.

V usage is TRBV19 and J usage is TRBJ1-5, with D perhaps matching TRBD1 (6 bases). The origin of this receptor is a man aged 35-49 years in good health and CMV-seropositive. Sequencing was done on a sample of PBMCs. CDR3 amino acids: CASRLPGTTSNQPQHF. In DNA, the CDR3 is TGTGCCAGTAGGCTCCCCGGGACAACCAGCAATCAGCCCCAGCATTTT.